This T cell receptor (beta chain) emerged from a study of beta chain features in type 1 diabetes. Study details: Sorted cells from all samples, numbering fewer than 120,000,000, were examined.

Blood was drawn once from each donor into heparinised tubes. The draws averaged about 110 mL. CD45RO/CCR7/CD25/CD127/CD95/CD27 sorting isolated CD4+ naive, central memory, regulatory and stem cell-like memory cells. Each sorted population was over 98% pure. Deletions cut 4 bases from V and 2 bases from J, with 9 bases between. This CDR3 region has 13 residues. Germline V gene lookup returns CDR1 LGHNT and CDR2 FRNRAP. Only a few counts were recorded for this clone. The study reverse transcribed the entire isolated RNA, so it sequenced expressed TCRB transcripts. Measured with immunoSEQ multiplex PCR; TCRdb has only the in-frame clones, and not every one. Of 350,000 or so clones in the sample, about 18% are singletons; the top ten hold approximately 0.046%.

The receptor was derived from a woman under 30 in good health. V is TRBV12-5 and J is TRBJ2-7, with a weak D call TRBD1 (6 bases). Sequencing used naive CD4+ T cells from blood. CDR3 loop: CASGWRTAYEQYF. CDR3 bases: TGTGCTAGTGGTTGGCGGACAGCCTACGAGCAGTACTTC.